Presented here are 8 T cell receptor beta chains from one specimen sequenced in a study of blood T cell repertoires in COVID-19. Clones were sequenced by immunoSEQ multiplex PCR, and TCRdb holds only the in-frame ones, with some missing. The sample has 380,000 or so clones; 80% to 90% are singletons. The specimen sequenced was PBMCs or T cells enriched from blood (not recorded which). These TCRs come from a young man who had recovered from COVID-19.

The chain recombines TRBV5-5 with TRBJ1-2; D is unresolved. This CDR3 comprises 15 residues. V lost 2 bases to trimming and J lost 3 bases, with 14 bases between them. Germline CDR1 and CDR2: SGHKS and YYEKEE (reference sequence). The CDR3 sequence is CASSFTEGGHYGYTF. The CDR3, as DNA: TGTGCCAGCAGCTTCACGGAGGGTGGCCACTATGGCTACACCTTC.

The gene calls are TRBV5-6 and TRBJ2-7; the match to TRBD2 covers 10 bases. The CDR3 runs 17 residues. V trimming: 1 base; J trimming: 2 bases; junction bases outside the gene matches: 9. CDR1 is SGHDT, CDR2 YYEEEE, per germline. This CDR3 reads CASSLPITSGAPYEQYF. The CDR3 region has the DNA TGTGCCAGCAGCTTGCCCATCACTAGCGGGGCGCCCTACGAGCAGTACTTC.

The chain recombines TRBV11-2 with TRBJ2-7, with TRBD2 matching 7 bases. Looked up from germline, CDR1 is SGHAT and CDR2 is FQNNGV. CDR3 length: 15 amino acids. V lost 5 bases to trimming and J lost 2 bases; unmatched junction nucleotides: 9. DNA of the CDR3: TGTGCCAGCAGCCCCCTTACGGGGAGGGCCTACGAGCAGTACTTC. Encoded protein: CASSPLTGRAYEQYF.

The V and J genes are TRBV9 and TRBJ1-1, with 8 bases matching TRBD1. Germline CDR1 and CDR2: SGDLS and YYNGEE. This CDR3 region has 14 residues. V was pared by 3 bases and J by 1 base, with 2 bases of the junction left unmatched. CDR3 residues: CASSADRGNTEAFF. The CDR3 DNA sequence: TGTGCCAGCAGCGCAGACAGGGGGAACACTGAAGCTTTCTTT.

This chain joins TRBV7-6 and TRBJ1-2; 7 nucleotides agree with TRBD1. The CDR3 has 14 residues. The ends lost 3 bases at V and 8 bases at J; junction bases unmatched: 9. Germline CDR1 is SGHVS and CDR2 is FNYEAQ. CDR3 sequence: CASSLETGIGGYTF. The CDR3 DNA is TGTGCCAGCAGCTTGGAGACAGGGATCGGAGGCTACACCTTC.

This rearrangement joins TRBV2 to TRBJ1-2; the match to TRBD1 covers 9 bases. CDR1 and CDR2 from the germline V gene are SNHLY and FYNNEI. The CDR3 totals 16 residues. With V trimmed by 5 bases and J by 4 bases, 11 bases remained unmatched. The chain's CDR3 is CASSRLRDRDLYGYTF. The CDR3 region has the DNA TGTGCCAGCAGTCGACTCCGGGACAGGGATCTCTATGGCTACACCTTC. The full variable domain, with the rest looked up from reference TRBV2 and TRBJ1-2, is EPEVTQTPSHQVTQMGQEVILRCVPISNHLYFYWYRQILGQKVEFLVSFYNNEISEKSEIFDDQFSVERPDGSNFTLKIRSTKLEDSAMYFCASSRLRDRDLYGYTFGSGTRLTVV.

This clone was detected once. V usage is TRBV4-2 and J usage is TRBJ2-1, with TRBD1 matching 8 bases. This CDR3 region has 13 residues. J lost 6 bases, V lost 8 bases, and 6 bases had no gene match. CDR1 and CDR2 from the germline V gene are LGHNA and YNFKEQ. The CDR3 DNA sequence: TGTGCCAGCCAAGGGACAGGAGGCAATGAGCAGTTCTTC. Its translation is CASQGTGGNEQFF.

This clone was found once. The chain joins TRBV15 to TRBJ2-1, with D perhaps matching TRBD1 (7 bases). Trimming cost V 7 bases and J 0 bases, with 13 bases left between them. From germline, CDR1 is LNHNV and CDR2 YYDKDF (reference sequence). CDR3 length equals 15 residues. This CDR3 reads CATNAGGNSYNEQFF. The DNA for the CDR3 is TGTGCCACCAATGCAGGGGGGAACTCCTACAATGAGCAGTTCTTC. The full variable domain, in which reference TRBV15 and TRBJ2-1 provide the parts outside the CDR3, is DAMVIQNPRYQVTQFGKPVTLSCSQTLNHNVMYWYQQKSSQAPKLLFHYYDKDFNNEADTPDNFQSRRPNTSFCFLDIRSPGLGDTAMYLCATNAGGNSYNEQFFGPGTRLTVL.